This T cell receptor beta chain emerged from a study of cytomegalovirus exposure and HLA in healthy donors. The germline CDR1 and CDR2 sequences are SGDLS and YYNGEE. The CDR3 is 13 residues long. V dropped 2 bases and J dropped 3 bases, with 9 bases sitting between them. The primer mix had 60 Vbeta and 13 Jbeta primers. Sequenced by immunoSEQ multiplex PCR; TCRdb stores in-frame clones only, minus some. In the table there are approximately 88,000 clones, 64% of which are singletons. A word on this clone: This CDR3 is also generated by other DNA sequences in the sample.

Sequencing was performed on PBMCs. V usage is TRBV9 and J usage is TRBJ2-7, with a tentative D call TRBD1 (5 bases). This sequence was found in a man in his sixties in good health and CMV-seronegative. In DNA, the CDR3 is TGTGCCAGCAGCGTTGGACAAGACTACGAGCAGTACTTC. This encodes CASSVGQDYEQYF.